This is a list of T cell receptor beta chains from one sample in a study of T-cell memory formation after mild COVID-19. One entry per CDR3 protein results from TCRdb running MiXCR on the 5' RACE reads. Here the sample spans tens of thousands of distinct CDR3 sequences, around 15% being singletons. The sample taken for sequencing was PBMCs or a T cell subset sorted from them (not recorded which). Receptor source: a man aged 18 to 29 who had mild COVID-19 (a few samples of this study predate the infection). Cell type and time point are not known. The CDR3 runs from the conserved cysteine through the conserved F or W. D genes are given only for firm matches. Clone size is not always given. Where it is, it says once, few, many or a class for expanded clones.

d_call	clone_size	v_call	j_call	cdr3_nt	cdr3_aa
-	-	TRBV6-2/TRBV6-3	TRBJ1-1	TGTGCCAGCAGTTACTCCGGGGGCAGGAACACTGAAGCTTTCTTT	CASSYSGGRNTEAFF
TRBD2	few	TRBV19	TRBJ2-2	TGTGCCAGTACCCCCCTAGCGGGGGGCCACACCGGGGAGCTGTTTTTT	CASTPLAGGHTGELFF
-	-	TRBV12-3/TRBV12-4	TRBJ1-5	TGTGCCAGCAGTTTAAGGGGCGGAGACGATCAGCCCCAGCATTTT	CASSLRGGDDQPQHF
-	few	TRBV27	TRBJ1-2	TGTGCCAGCACCCTCAACGCAGGTAGCGCCTATGGCTACACCTTC	CASTLNAGSAYGYTF
-	many	TRBV7-9	TRBJ2-7	TGTGCCAGCACATCGACAGGTCTATCGCCCTACGAGCAGTACTTC	CASTSTGLSPYEQYF
-	few	TRBV3-1	TRBJ2-1	TGTGCCAGCAGCCATCCGGACTTCAAAGAGCAGTTCTTC	CASSHPDFKEQFF
-	-	TRBV5-4	TRBJ1-2	TGTGCCAGCAGCTTGGAAACCTATGGCTACACCTTC	CASSLETYGYTF
-	many	TRBV7-2	TRBJ1-1	TGTGCCAGCAGCTTCCCCGCCCAGGACAATGAAGCTTTCTTT	CASSFPAQDNEAFF
TRBD2	-	TRBV7-9	TRBJ2-3	TGTGCCAGCAGCTTAGACGCGGGGGGGCCAAGTAGTACGCAGTATTTT	CASSLDAGGPSSTQYF
-	-	TRBV9	TRBJ2-3	TGTGCCAGCAGCGTAGCTGGGTTTGGGACAGATACGCAGTATTTT	CASSVAGFGTDTQYF
TRBD1	-	TRBV6-5	TRBJ1-4	TGTGCCAGCCGGACAGGGGACGAAAAACTGTTTTTT	CASRTGDEKLFF
-	many	TRBV29-1	TRBJ2-7	TGCAGCGTTGAGTTGACGGACTACGAGCAGTACTTC	CSVELTDYEQYF
-	few	TRBV7-3	TRBJ2-1	TGTGCCAGCAGCTCCGAAGGGGTAGAGCAGTTCTTC	CASSSEGVEQFF
TRBD2	once	TRBV7-2	TRBJ2-3	TGTGCCAGCAGCCCGCGGGGAGGGAGGGAGGGTACGCAGTATTTT	CASSPRGGREGTQYF
-	-	TRBV27	TRBJ2-7	TGTGCCAGCAGTTTATCCGACAGATCCTACGAGCAGTACTTC	CASSLSDRSYEQYF
TRBD2	-	TRBV10-3	TRBJ2-5	TGTGCCATCAGTAACCCGGGACTAGAAGAGACCCAGTACTTC	CAISNPGLEETQYF
TRBD1	many	TRBV4-3	TRBJ1-2	TGCGCCAGCAGCCAAGATCGAGGGGGCGGAAATGGCTACACCTTC	CASSQDRGGGNGYTF
-	-	TRBV6-5	TRBJ2-3	TGTGCCAGCAGACCCACGGGAGTTCAGACAGATACGCAGTATTTT	CASRPTGVQTDTQYF
-	few	TRBV6-5	TRBJ2-7	TGTGCCAGCGGGCCCGTCACCTACGAGCAGTACTTC	CASGPVTYEQYF
-	-	TRBV9	TRBJ1-5	TGTGCCAGCAGCGTAGGGTCGTATCAGCCCCAGCATTTT	CASSVGSYQPQHF
TRBD2	-	TRBV20-1	TRBJ2-3	TGCAGTGCTATCGGGACTAGCGGGGGGGAGCAGGGTACGCAGTATTTT	CSAIGTSGGEQGTQYF
-	many	TRBV4-3	TRBJ2-5	TGCGCCAGCAGCCTCACAGATACCCAAGAGACCCAGTACTTC	CASSLTDTQETQYF
TRBD2	many	TRBV7-9	TRBJ2-3	TGTGCCAGCTCGGGCGAGCGGGGGGGCACAGATACGCAGTATTTT	CASSGERGGTDTQYF
-	many	TRBV20-1	TRBJ2-3	TGCAGTGCTAGAGATCCCACAGATACGCAGTATTTT	CSARDPTDTQYF
-	-	TRBV5-1	TRBJ2-5	TGCGCCAGCAGCTGGCCGGGACTGCCAGATACCTTCCAAGAGACCCAGTACTTC	CASSWPGLPDTFQETQYF
-	-	TRBV30	TRBJ1-4	TGTGCCTGGAGTGTACCCATGGATCTTTCGGGCGAAAAACTGTTTTTT	CAWSVPMDLSGEKLFF
-	few	TRBV7-9	TRBJ1-2	TGTGCCTCGCGACGCCCCCCGAGGGATGGCTACACCTTC	CASRRPPRDGYTF
-	few	TRBV11-2	TRBJ2-5	TGTGCCAGCAGCTTACGTGCTAGCCCTCAAGAGACCCAGTACTTC	CASSLRASPQETQYF
TRBD1	few	TRBV7-9	TRBJ1-2	TGTGCCAGCAGCCGTGACAGGGGGGAAGGATATGGCTACACCTTC	CASSRDRGEGYGYTF
-	few	TRBV4-3	TRBJ2-3	TGCGCCAGCAGCCCCGGGGACTCCCCGGCCCCGCAGTATTTT	CASSPGDSPAPQYF
TRBD1	once	TRBV13	TRBJ1-6	TGTGCCAGCAGCACCCGGACAGGGGCTCTTTCACCCCTCCACTTT	CASSTRTGALSPLHF
-	few	TRBV29-1	TRBJ2-3	TGCAGCGTTGACGCAGGGAGTGTTGGGGATACGCAGTATTTT	CSVDAGSVGDTQYF
-	-	TRBV30	TRBJ2-3	TGTGCCTGGAGTGTACGGGAGAGGGATACGCAGTATTTT	CAWSVRERDTQYF
-	-	TRBV21-1	TRBJ1-2	TGTGCCAGCAGCGTGATTTCCCGGGGCTACACCTTC	CASSVISRGYTF
TRBD2	few	TRBV4-1	TRBJ2-1	TGCGCCAGCAGCCAAGAGGGGGGGACCTACAATGAGCAGTTCTTC	CASSQEGGTYNEQFF
-	many	TRBV4-1	TRBJ2-1	TGCGCCAGCAGCCAAGAAGGTCCGAGCTCCTACAATGAGCAGTTCTTC	CASSQEGPSSYNEQFF
TRBD2	few	TRBV12-3/TRBV12-4	TRBJ2-1	TGTGCCAGCAGTTTGACGGGGGGGTCCTACAATGAGCAGTTCTTC	CASSLTGGSYNEQFF
-	few	TRBV4-2	TRBJ1-3	TGTGCCAGCAGCCAAGAGCCCCAGCCTGGAAACACCATATATTTT	CASSQEPQPGNTIYF
TRBD2	many	TRBV12-3/TRBV12-4	TRBJ2-1	TGTGCCAGCAGTTCCCGGACTAGCGGGGGTAATGAGCAGTTCTTC	CASSSRTSGGNEQFF
-	few	TRBV4-1	TRBJ2-1	TGCGCCAGCAGCCAAGACGATGAGCAGTTCTTC	CASSQDDEQFF
-	few	TRBV27	TRBJ2-5	TGTGCCAGCAGTTTATACCACAGGAGGGACCAAGAGACCCAGTACTTC	CASSLYHRRDQETQYF
TRBD2	many	TRBV7-3	TRBJ2-3	TGTGCCAGCAGCTTATCCGGGGGGGTCGCAGATACGCAGTATTTT	CASSLSGGVADTQYF
-	-	TRBV30	TRBJ2-2	TGTGCCTGGCATCCGAACACCGGGGAGCTGTTTTTT	CAWHPNTGELFF
-	-	TRBV4-1	TRBJ2-3	TGCGCCAGCAGCCAAGACTACAGCACCTACACAGATACGCAGTATTTT	CASSQDYSTYTDTQYF
TRBD2	many	TRBV12-3/TRBV12-4	TRBJ2-2	TGTGCCAGCAGACCTCCGGGACTAGCGAGACCCGGGGAGCTGTTTTTT	CASRPPGLARPGELFF
TRBD2	-	TRBV11-2	TRBJ2-1	TGTGCCAGCAGCGGAGCGGGGGGGATCTCCTACAATGAGCAGTTCTTC	CASSGAGGISYNEQFF
-	few	TRBV6-2/TRBV6-3	TRBJ1-2	TGTGCCAGCAGTCCGGTGAACTATGGCTACACCTTC	CASSPVNYGYTF
TRBD2	few	TRBV13	TRBJ2-7	TGTGCCAGCAGCTTAAGCGGGGGGGCCTGGGAGCAGTACTTC	CASSLSGGAWEQYF
-	-	TRBV27	TRBJ2-3	TGTGCCAGCAGTTTCTACGGTGAAGATACGCAGTATTTT	CASSFYGEDTQYF
-	few	TRBV19	TRBJ1-1	TGTGCCAGTAGTATAGCCATCAACGCGGCTTTCTTT	CASSIAINAAFF
-	few	TRBV23-1	TRBJ2-3	TGCGCCAGCAGGCCCGGGCGACGCACAGATACGCAGTATTTT	CASRPGRRTDTQYF
-	-	TRBV12-3/TRBV12-4	TRBJ2-7	TGTGCCAGCAGTTCCGTGGTTCCCAGCTCCTACGAGCAGTACTTC	CASSSVVPSSYEQYF
TRBD1	few	TRBV7-6	TRBJ2-7	TGTGCCAGCAGCCCGGCCGGGACAGGGTACGAGCAGTACTTC	CASSPAGTGYEQYF
TRBD2	few	TRBV7-2	TRBJ2-5	TGTGCCAGCAGCTCCCCCGGCGGGGGGTTAGAGACCCAGTACTTC	CASSSPGGGLETQYF
TRBD2	-	TRBV29-1	TRBJ2-7	TGCAGCGTTGAGACTAGCAACAATAGCGAGCAGTACTTC	CSVETSNNSEQYF
TRBD2	few	TRBV7-6	TRBJ2-1	TGTGCCAGCAGTTTCCCTAGCGGGGGGGGTTACAATGAGCAGTTCTTC	CASSFPSGGGYNEQFF
-	-	TRBV27	TRBJ2-3	TGTGCCAGCAGTTTATCTACAGGACTCACGAGCACAGATACGCAGTATTTT	CASSLSTGLTSTDTQYF